The table lists the clone carrying this TCR beta chain with a few counts. Its specificity is not known. Over 8 ml fresh peripheral blood yielded the PBMCs. Authors of the study amplified TCR beta CDR3 regions from RNA transcripts. The primer set for the first-round RT-PCR of the TCR CDR3 was HTBI. TCRdb fed the multiplex PCR reads into MiXCR, producing one record per CDR3 protein. The data show 410,000 or so distinct CDR3 sequences, 14% to 15% seen once. The record originates from a study of T cells in Graves' hyperthyroidism and ophthalmopathy. In the study overall: Before any treatment, at initial diagnosis, peripheral blood was collected.

Germline-derived CDR1 and CDR2 are LGHNA and YNFKEQ. V lost 1 base and J lost 0; bases outside the gene matches: 4. The CDR3 runs to 16 residues. Overall study findings and caveats: Ophthalmopathy and stable hyperthyroidism were told apart by a 13 V-J model. Researchers found most expanded thyroid clonotypes above 0.001 in blood as well.

The chain employs TRBV4-2 and TRBJ2-3, with 7 bases matching TRBD2. What was sequenced was blood. The receptor comes from a young man with Graves' ophthalmopathy. The CDR3 DNA reads as TGTGCCAGCAGCCAAGTCCGGGACTACAGCACAGATACGCAGTATTTT. Protein: CASSQVRDYSTDTQYF.